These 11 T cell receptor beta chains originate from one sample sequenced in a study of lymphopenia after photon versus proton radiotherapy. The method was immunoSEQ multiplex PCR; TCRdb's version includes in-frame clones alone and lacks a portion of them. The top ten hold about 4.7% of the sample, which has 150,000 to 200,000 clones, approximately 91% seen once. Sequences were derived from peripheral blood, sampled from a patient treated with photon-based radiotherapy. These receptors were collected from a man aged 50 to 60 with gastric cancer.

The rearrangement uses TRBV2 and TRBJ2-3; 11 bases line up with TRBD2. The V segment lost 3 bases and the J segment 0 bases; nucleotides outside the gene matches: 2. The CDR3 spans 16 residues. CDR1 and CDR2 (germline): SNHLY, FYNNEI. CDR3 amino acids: CASSETSGMSTDTQYF. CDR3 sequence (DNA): TGTGCCAGCAGTGAGACTAGCGGGATGAGCACAGATACGCAGTATTTT.

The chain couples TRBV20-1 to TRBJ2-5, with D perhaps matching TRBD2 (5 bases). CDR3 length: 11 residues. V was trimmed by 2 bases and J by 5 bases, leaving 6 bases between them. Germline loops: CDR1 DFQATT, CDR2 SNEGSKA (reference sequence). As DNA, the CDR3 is TGCAGTGCTAGACCGGGGGAGACCCAGTACTTC. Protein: CSARPGETQYF.

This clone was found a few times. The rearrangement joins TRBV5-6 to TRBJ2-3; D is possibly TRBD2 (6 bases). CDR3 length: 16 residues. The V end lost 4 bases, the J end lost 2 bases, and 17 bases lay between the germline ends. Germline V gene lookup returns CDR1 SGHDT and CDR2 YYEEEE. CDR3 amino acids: CASSLQTDYHTDTQYF. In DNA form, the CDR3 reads TGTGCCAGCAGCCTTCAGACGGACTACCACACAGATACGCAGTATTTT.

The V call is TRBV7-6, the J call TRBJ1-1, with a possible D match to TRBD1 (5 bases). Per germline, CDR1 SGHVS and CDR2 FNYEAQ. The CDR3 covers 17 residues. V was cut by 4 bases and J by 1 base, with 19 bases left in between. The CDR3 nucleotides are TGTGCCAGCAGCTCCATCCGGGGCCCGCGAAGGAACACTGAAGCTTTCTTT. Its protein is CASSSIRGPRRNTEAFF.

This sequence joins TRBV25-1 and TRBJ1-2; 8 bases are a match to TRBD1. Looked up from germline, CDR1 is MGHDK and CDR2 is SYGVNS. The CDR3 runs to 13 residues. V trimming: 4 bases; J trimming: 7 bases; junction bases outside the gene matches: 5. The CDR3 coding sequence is TGTGCCAGCAGTGTATCAGGGGGCCCTGGCTACACCTTC. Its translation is CASSVSGGPGYTF.

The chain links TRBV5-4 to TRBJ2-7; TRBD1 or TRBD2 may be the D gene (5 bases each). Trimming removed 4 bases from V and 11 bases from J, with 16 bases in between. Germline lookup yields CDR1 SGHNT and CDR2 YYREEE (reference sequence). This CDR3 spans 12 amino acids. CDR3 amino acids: CASSPTEGIEYF. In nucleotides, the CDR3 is TGTGCCAGCAGCCCGACCGAGGGGATTGAGTACTTC.

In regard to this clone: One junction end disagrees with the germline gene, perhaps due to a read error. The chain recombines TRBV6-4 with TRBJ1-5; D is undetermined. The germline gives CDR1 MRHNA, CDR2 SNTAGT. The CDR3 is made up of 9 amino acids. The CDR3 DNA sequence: TGTGCCAGCACTCAGCCCCAGCATTTT. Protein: CASTQPQHF.

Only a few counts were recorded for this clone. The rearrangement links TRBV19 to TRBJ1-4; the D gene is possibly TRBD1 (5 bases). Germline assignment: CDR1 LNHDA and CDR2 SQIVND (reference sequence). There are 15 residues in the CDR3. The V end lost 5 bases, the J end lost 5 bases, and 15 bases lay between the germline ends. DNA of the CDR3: TGTGCCAGTAGTCGTACGTGGCAGGGCAATGAAAAACTGTTTTTT. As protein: CASSRTWQGNEKLFF.

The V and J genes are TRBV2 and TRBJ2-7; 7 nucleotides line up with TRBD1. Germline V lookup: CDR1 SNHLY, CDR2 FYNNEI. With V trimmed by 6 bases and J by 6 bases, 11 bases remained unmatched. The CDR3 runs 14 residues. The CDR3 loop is CASSIDRVTGEQYF. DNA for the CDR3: TGTGCCAGCAGCATCGACAGGGTAACGGGCGAGCAGTACTTC.

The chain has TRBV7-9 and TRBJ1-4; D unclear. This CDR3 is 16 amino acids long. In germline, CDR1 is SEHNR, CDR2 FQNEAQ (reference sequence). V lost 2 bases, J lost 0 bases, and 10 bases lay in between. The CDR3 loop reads CASSLFTAATNEKLFF. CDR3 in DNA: TGTGCCAGCAGCTTATTCACGGCAGCAACTAATGAAAAACTGTTTTTT.

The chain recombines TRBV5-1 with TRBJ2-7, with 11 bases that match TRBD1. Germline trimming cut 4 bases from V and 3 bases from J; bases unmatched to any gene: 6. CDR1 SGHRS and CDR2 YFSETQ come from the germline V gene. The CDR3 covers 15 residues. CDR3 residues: CASSTQGTGGYEQYF. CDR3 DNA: TGCGCCAGCAGCACCCAAGGGACAGGGGGCTACGAGCAGTACTTC.